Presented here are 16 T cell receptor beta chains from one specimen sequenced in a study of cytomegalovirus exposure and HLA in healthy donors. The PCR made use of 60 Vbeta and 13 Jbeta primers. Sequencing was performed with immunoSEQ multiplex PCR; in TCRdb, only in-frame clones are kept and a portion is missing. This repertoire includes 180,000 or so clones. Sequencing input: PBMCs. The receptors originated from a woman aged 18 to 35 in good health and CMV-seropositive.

The CDR3 bases are TGCAGCGCCTGGACAGGGGGCAATGAGCAGTTCTTC. This gives the protein CSAWTGGNEQFF. J is TRBJ2-1 and V is TRBV29-1; TRBD1 matches at 10 bases. This CDR3 contains 12 residues. CDR1 and CDR2 from the germline V gene are SQVTM and ANQGSEA. Unmatched junction bases numbered 3, after V lost 7 bases and J lost 6 bases.

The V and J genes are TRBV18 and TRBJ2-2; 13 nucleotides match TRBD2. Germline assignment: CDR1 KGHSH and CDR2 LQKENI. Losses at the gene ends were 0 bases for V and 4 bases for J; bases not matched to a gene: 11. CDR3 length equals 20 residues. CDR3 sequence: CASSPPGLAGAPGVTGELFF. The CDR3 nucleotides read TGTGCCAGCTCACCACCTGGACTAGCGGGAGCCCCGGGGGTCACCGGGGAGCTGTTTTTT.

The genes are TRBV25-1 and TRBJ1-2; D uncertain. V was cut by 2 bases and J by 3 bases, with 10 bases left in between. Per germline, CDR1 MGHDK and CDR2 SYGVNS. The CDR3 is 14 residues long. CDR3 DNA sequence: TGTGCCAGCAGTGAAAGTCGGGATTACTATGGCTACACCTTC. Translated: CASSESRDYYGYTF.

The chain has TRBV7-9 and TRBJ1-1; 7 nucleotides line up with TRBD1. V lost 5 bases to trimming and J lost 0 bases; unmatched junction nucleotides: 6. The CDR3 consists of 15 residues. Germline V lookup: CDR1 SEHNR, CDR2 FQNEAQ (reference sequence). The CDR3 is CASSPGDRMNTEAFF. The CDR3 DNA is TGTGCCAGCAGCCCTGGGGACAGAATGAACACTGAAGCTTTCTTT. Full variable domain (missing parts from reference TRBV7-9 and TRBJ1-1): DTGVSQNPRHKITKRGQNVTFRCDPISEHNRLYWYRQTLGQGPEFLTYFQNEAQLEKSRLLSDRFSAERPKGSFSTLEIQRTEQGDSAMYLCASSPGDRMNTEAFFGQGTRLTVV.

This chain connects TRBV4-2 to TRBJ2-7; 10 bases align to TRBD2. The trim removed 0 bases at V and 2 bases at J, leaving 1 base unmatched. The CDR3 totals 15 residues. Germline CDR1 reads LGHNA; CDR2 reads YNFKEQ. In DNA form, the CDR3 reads TGTGCCAGCAGCCAAGATCTAGCGGGGGCCTACGAGCAGTACTTC. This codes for CASSQDLAGAYEQYF.

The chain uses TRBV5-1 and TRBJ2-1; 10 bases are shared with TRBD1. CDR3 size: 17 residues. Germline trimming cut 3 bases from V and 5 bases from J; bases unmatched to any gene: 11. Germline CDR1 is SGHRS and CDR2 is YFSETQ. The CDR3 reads CASSSTLPGQGNNEQFF. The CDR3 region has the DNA TGCGCCAGCAGCTCGACTCTACCGGGACAGGGGAACAATGAGCAGTTCTTC.

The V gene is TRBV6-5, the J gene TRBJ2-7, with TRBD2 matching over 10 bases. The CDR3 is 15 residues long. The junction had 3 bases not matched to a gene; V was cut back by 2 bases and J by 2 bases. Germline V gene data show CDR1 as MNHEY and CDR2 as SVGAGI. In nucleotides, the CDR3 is TGTGCCAGCAGTTACGGTACTAGCGGGACCTACGAGCAGTACTTC. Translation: CASSYGTSGTYEQYF.

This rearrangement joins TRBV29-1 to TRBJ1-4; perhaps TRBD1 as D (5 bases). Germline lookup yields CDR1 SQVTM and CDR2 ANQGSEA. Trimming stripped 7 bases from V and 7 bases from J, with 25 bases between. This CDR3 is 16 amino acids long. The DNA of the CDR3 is TGCAGCGGGATTAAGACAGCGTCGGGGGAGATTGAAAAACTGTTTTTT. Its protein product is CSGIKTASGEIEKLFF.

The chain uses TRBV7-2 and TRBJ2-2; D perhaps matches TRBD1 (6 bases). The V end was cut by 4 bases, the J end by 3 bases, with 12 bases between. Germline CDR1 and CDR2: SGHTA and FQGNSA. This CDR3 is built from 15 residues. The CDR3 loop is CASSSRTAYTGELFF. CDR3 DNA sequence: TGTGCCAGCAGCTCGAGGACAGCTTACACCGGGGAGCTGTTTTTT.

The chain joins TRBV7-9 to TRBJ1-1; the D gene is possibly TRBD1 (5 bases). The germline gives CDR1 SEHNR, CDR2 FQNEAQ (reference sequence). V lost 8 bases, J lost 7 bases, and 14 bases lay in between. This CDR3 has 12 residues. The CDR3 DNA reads TGTGCCAGCCTACTCGGAGGGGATGAAGCTTTCTTT. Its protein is CASLLGGDEAFF. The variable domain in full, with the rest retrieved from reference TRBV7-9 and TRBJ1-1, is DTGVSQNPRHKITKRGQNVTFRCDPISEHNRLYWYRQTLGQGPEFLTYFQNEAQLEKSRLLSDRFSAERPKGSFSTLEIQRTEQGDSAMYLCASLLGGDEAFFGQGTRLTVV.

This CDR3 reads CASSVPPPGGGSPLHF. CDR3 nucleotide sequence: TGTGCCAGCAGTGTACCTCCCCCAGGGGGTGGTTCACCCCTCCACTTT. The rearrangement uses TRBV2 and TRBJ1-6, with 7 bases lining up with TRBD1. Per germline, CDR1 SNHLY and CDR2 FYNNEI. The trim removed 4 bases at V and 9 bases at J, leaving 12 bases unmatched. The CDR3 runs to 16 residues.

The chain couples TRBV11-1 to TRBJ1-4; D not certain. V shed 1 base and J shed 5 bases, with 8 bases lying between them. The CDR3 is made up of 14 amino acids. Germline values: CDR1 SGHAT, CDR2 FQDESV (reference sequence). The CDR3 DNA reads TGTGCCAGCAGCTTAGGACACCAAAATGAAAAACTGTTTTTT. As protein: CASSLGHQNEKLFF.

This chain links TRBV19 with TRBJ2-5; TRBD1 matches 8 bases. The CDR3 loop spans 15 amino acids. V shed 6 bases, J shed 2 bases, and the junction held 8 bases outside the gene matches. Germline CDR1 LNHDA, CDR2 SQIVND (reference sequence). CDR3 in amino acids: CASSPGQGAQETQYF. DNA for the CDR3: TGTGCCAGTAGCCCCGGACAGGGAGCTCAAGAGACCCAGTACTTC.

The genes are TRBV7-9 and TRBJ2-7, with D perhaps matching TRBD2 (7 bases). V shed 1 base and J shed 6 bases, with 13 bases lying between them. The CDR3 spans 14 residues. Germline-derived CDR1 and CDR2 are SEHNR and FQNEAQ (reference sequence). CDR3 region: CASSLGAGEGEQYF. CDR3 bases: TGTGCCAGCAGCTTAGGGGCAGGGGAGGGCGAGCAGTACTTC.

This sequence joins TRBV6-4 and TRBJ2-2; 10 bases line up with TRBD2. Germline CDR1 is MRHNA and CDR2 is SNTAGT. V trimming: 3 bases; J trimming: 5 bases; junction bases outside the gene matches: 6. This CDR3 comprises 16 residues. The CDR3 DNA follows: TGTGCCAGCAGTGAGGCTAGCGGGAGTACAACCGGGGAGCTGTTTTTT. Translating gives CASSEASGSTTGELFF.

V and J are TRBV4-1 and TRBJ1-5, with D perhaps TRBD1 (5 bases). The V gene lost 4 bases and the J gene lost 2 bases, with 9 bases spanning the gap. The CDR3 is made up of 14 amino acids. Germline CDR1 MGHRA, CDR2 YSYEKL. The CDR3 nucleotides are TGCGCCAGCAGCCTCGGGGGGGGCAATCAGCCCCAGCATTTT. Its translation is CASSLGGGNQPQHF.